These 29 T cell receptor beta chains were sequenced from one sample in a study of cytomegalovirus exposure and HLA in healthy donors. It was with 60 Vbeta and 13 Jbeta primers that the PCR ran. TCRdb's table, derived via immunoSEQ multiplex PCR, lists solely in-frame clones and lacks some. The table records fewer than 75,000 clones, about 81% of them present only once. Sequences were obtained from PBMCs. All receptors derive from a man aged 70 or older in good health and CMV-seronegative.

Here the CDR3 DNA reads TGTGCCAGCAGCTTAGAGATCGTTCCCTCGCCGGGTTCGAACACCGGGGAGCTGTTTTTT. Amino acids: CASSLEIVPSPGSNTGELFF. The chain recombines TRBV11-2 with TRBJ2-2; no reliable D call. CDR3 length equals 20 residues. Trimming shortened V by 0 bases and J by 0 bases, and 20 bases separated the two germline ends. CDR1 is SGHAT and CDR2 is FQNNGV in the germline V gene.

The chain has TRBV27 and TRBJ2-4, with D possibly being TRBD1 (5 bases). The CDR3 runs 15 residues. Trimming removed 4 bases at V and 3 bases at J, with 13 bases between. Germline V gene lookup returns CDR1 MNHEY and CDR2 SMNVEV (reference sequence). The CDR3 bases are TGTGCCAGCAGTTCCCCAGGGTCGATCAAAAACATTCAGTACTTC. Amino acid sequence: CASSSPGSIKNIQYF.

This rearrangement joins TRBV5-6 to TRBJ2-5; a weak D match, TRBD1 (7 bases). CDR1 is SGHDT, CDR2 YYEEEE, per germline. The V gene lost 1 base and the J gene lost 5 bases, with 21 bases spanning the gap. This CDR3 is 17 amino acids long. The CDR3 sequence is CASSLIGGKGQLETQYF. Here the CDR3 DNA reads TGTGCCAGCAGCTTGATAGGAGGGAAGGGACAGTTGGAGACCCAGTACTTC.

The rearrangement links TRBV7-9 to TRBJ1-4; weak D call: TRBD1 (5 bases). Germline CDR1 SEHNR, CDR2 FQNEAQ (reference sequence). The CDR3 sequence is 14 residues long. Trimming left V 5 bases short and J 6 bases short, with 13 bases between. CDR3 coding DNA: TGTGCCAGCAGCGTCTCAGGGATAGATGAAAAACTGTTTTTT. Encoded protein: CASSVSGIDEKLFF. Variable domain in full (rest from reference TRBV7-9 and TRBJ1-4): DTGVSQNPRHKITKRGQNVTFRCDPISEHNRLYWYRQTLGQGPEFLTYFQNEAQLEKSRLLSDRFSAERPKGSFSTLEIQRTEQGDSAMYLCASSVSGIDEKLFFGSGTQLSVL.

This clone showed up just a few times. The chain links TRBV4-3 to TRBJ2-5; TRBD1 aligns across 10 bases. The J call is doubtful: the DNA matches TRBJ2-7 better. This CDR3 has 16 amino acids. Per the germline V gene, CDR1 is LGHNA and CDR2 is YSLEER. CDR3 loop: CASSQALGTGVDEQYF. CDR3 DNA sequence: TGCGCCAGCAGCCAAGCTCTCGGGACAGGGGTAGACGAGCAGTACTTC.

V and J are TRBV10-2 and TRBJ2-1; D is possibly TRBD1 (6 bases). This CDR3 region has 13 residues. Germline V gives CDR1 WSHSY, CDR2 SAAADI. The ends were cut back, 4 bases at V and 5 bases at J, with 9 bases in the middle. This CDR3 is CASSGPGDNEQFF. CDR3 coding DNA: TGCGCCAGCAGTGGCCCAGGGGACAATGAGCAGTTCTTC.

This clone was detected ten times or more. The chain employs TRBV21-1 and TRBJ2-2; the DNA was not compared with TRBD2, the D call given in the table. TRBV21-1 is a known pseudogene. The CDR3 length is 18 residues. CDR3 coding DNA: TGTGCCAGCACCCACGGACTAGCGGGAGAGAAGGACACCGGGGAGCTGTTTTTT. Translating gives CASTHGLAGEKDTGELFF.

The rearrangement uses TRBV15 and TRBJ1-5; 7 positions match TRBD1. This CDR3 comprises 17 residues. In germline, CDR1 is LNHNV, CDR2 YYDKDF (reference sequence). The ends lost 0 bases at V and 4 bases at J; junction bases unmatched: 9. In nucleotides, the CDR3 is TGTGCCACCAGCAGAGATGGGCATGGGACAGAGAATCAGCCCCAGCATTTT. Amino acids: CATSRDGHGTENQPQHF.

The chain uses TRBV9 and TRBJ1-2, with 7 bases fitting TRBD1. This CDR3 has 16 amino acids. Germline-derived CDR1 and CDR2 are SGDLS and YYNGEE. V lost 0 bases and J lost 3; bases outside the gene matches: 8. This CDR3 reads CASSVAGQGDDYGYTF. The CDR3 nucleotides are TGTGCCAGCAGCGTAGCCGGGCAGGGGGACGACTATGGCTACACCTTC.

The chain combines TRBV7-8 with TRBJ2-5, with 8 bases lining up with TRBD2. J gave up 2 bases and V 2 bases, and 16 bases lay outside the gene matches. CDR1 and CDR2 (germline): SGHVS, FQNEAQ. The CDR3 runs 19 residues. The CDR3: CASSLMRGVRIRGQETQYF. The CDR3 DNA is TGTGCCAGCAGCTTAATGCGGGGGGTACGAATACGGGGTCAAGAGACCCAGTACTTC.

CDR3 DNA sequence: TGTGCCAGCGGGGGGGACAGGGGGCTATCTGATGAGCAGTTCTTC. Translating it yields CASGGDRGLSDEQFF. This sequence joins TRBV2 and TRBJ2-1; 12 positions match TRBD1. The V gene end was trimmed by 8 bases and the J gene end by 8 bases; junction bases not matched to a gene: 10. The germline V gene encodes CDR1 SNHLY and CDR2 FYNNEI. CDR3 size: 15 residues.

This clone was recorded a few times. The gene calls are TRBV15 and TRBJ1-4; 7 bases agree with TRBD1. CDR3 length: 15 amino acids. The J segment lost 10 bases and the V segment lost 1 base, leaving 9 bases of the junction unmatched. Per the germline V gene, CDR1 is LNHNV and CDR2 is YYDKDF (reference sequence). The CDR3 nucleotides read TGTGCCACCAGCAGAGTTTGGACAGGCGAGGGAAAACTGTTTTTT. Its protein is CATSRVWTGEGKLFF. The full variable domain, with the rest looked up from reference TRBV15 and TRBJ1-4, is DAMVIQNPRYQVTQFGKPVTLSCSQTLNHNVMYWYQQKSSQAPKLLFHYYDKDFNNEADTPDNFQSRRPNTSFCFLDIRSPGLGDTAMYLCATSRVWTGEGKLFFGSGTQLSVL.

The table lists this clone with a few counts. The chain couples TRBV7-2 to TRBJ2-7; no clear D. The V gene lost 4 bases and the J gene lost 6 bases, with 10 bases spanning the gap. CDR1 SGHTA and CDR2 FQGNSA come from the germline V gene. The CDR3 covers 12 residues. The CDR3 bases are TGTGCCAGCAGCTCGCTAGGTTTCGAGCAGTACTTC. It translates to CASSSLGFEQYF.

The J gene is TRBJ2-7, the V gene TRBV19; the D is unclear. Germline lookup yields CDR1 LNHDA and CDR2 SQIVND (reference sequence). V lost 3 bases and J 0 bases, leaving 12 bases between the germline ends. This CDR3 is built from 15 residues. The CDR3 bases are TGTGCCAGTAGTATTGGGTTCGAGGTCTCCTACGAGCAGTACTTC. Translating it yields CASSIGFEVSYEQYF.

CDR3 amino acids: CASSLSRGVYEQYF. The CDR3 DNA reads TGTGCCAGCAGCTTAAGCCGGGGTGTCTACGAGCAGTACTTC. V is TRBV7-2 and J is TRBJ2-7; D may be TRBD2 (5 bases). The V end lost 2 bases, the J end lost 3 bases, and 11 bases lay between the germline ends. Germline V gene lookup returns CDR1 SGHTA and CDR2 FQGNSA. The CDR3 is 14 residues long.

This chain joins TRBV29-1 and TRBJ1-1, with no clear D. V was pared by 4 bases and J by 0 bases, with 12 bases between. Looked up from germline, CDR1 is SQVTM and CDR2 is ANQGSEA. The CDR3 totals 14 residues. The CDR3 here is CSVGEAGLNTEAFF. DNA for the CDR3: TGCAGCGTTGGGGAGGCAGGCTTGAACACTGAAGCTTTCTTT.

The chain employs TRBV5-1 and TRBJ2-2, with TRBD2 identical over 7 bases. Trimming removed 4 bases from V and 0 bases from J; junction bases left unmatched: 3. The CDR3 has 15 amino acids. Germline values: CDR1 SGHRS, CDR2 YFSETQ. The CDR3 DNA is TGCGCCAGCAGCCCCGGGACTACGAACACCGGGGAGCTGTTTTTT. Translated: CASSPGTTNTGELFF.

The V gene is TRBV5-6, the J gene TRBJ1-1; TRBD1 is a possible D gene (5 bases). The CDR3 spans 13 residues. Trimming stripped 4 bases from V and 2 bases from J, with 9 bases between. CDR1 and CDR2 (germline): SGHDT, YYEEEE. The CDR3 loop reads CASSKGDNTEAFF. For the CDR3, the DNA is TGTGCCAGCAGCAAAGGGGATAACACTGAAGCTTTCTTT.

This chain links TRBV7-2 with TRBJ1-3, with 8 bases that match TRBD1. The J segment lost 8 bases and the V segment lost 6 bases, leaving 12 bases of the junction unmatched. The CDR3 sequence is 15 residues long. Germline V gives CDR1 SGHTA, CDR2 FQGNSA. CDR3 amino acids: CASSRNRGSGDTIYF. In DNA, the CDR3 is TGTGCCAGCAGTCGGAACAGGGGGTCGGGTGACACCATATATTTT.

There are a few counts of this clone. This chain uses TRBV7-9 with TRBJ2-3, with D possibly being TRBD2 (5 bases). The germline V and J ends were trimmed by 10 bases and 0 bases, with 11 bases remaining between them. The CDR3 sequence is 13 residues long. Per the germline V gene, CDR1 is SEHNR and CDR2 is FQNEAQ (reference sequence). CDR3 bases: TGTGCCACGGAGGCCACCAGCACAGATACGCAGTATTTT. Protein sequence: CATEATSTDTQYF.

This clone was seen a single time. V gene TRBV7-2 combines with J gene TRBJ2-1; a weak D match, TRBD1 (6 bases). V lost 2 bases, J lost 8 bases, and 19 bases lay in between. Germline V lookup: CDR1 SGHTA, CDR2 FQGNSA. The CDR3 totals 16 residues. CDR3 DNA: TGTGCCAGCAGCTTAACCCTGAACAGGGTGGGAGATGAGCAGTTCTTC. Protein: CASSLTLNRVGDEQFF.

This chain links TRBV5-1 with TRBJ1-1, with TRBD1 matching over 7 bases. V lost 4 bases, J lost 6 bases, and 6 bases stayed unmatched. Germline CDR1 reads SGHRS; CDR2 reads YFSETQ. The CDR3 extends over 13 amino acids. This CDR3 is CASSPDRVAEAFF. The CDR3 DNA reads as TGCGCCAGCAGCCCCGACAGGGTAGCTGAAGCTTTCTTT.

This chain uses TRBV18 with TRBJ1-1; 9 nucleotides match TRBD1. The ends lost 1 base at V and 0 bases at J; junction bases unmatched: 9. This CDR3 contains 18 residues. Germline CDR1 reads KGHSH; CDR2 reads LQKENI. The CDR3 DNA is TGTGCCAGCTCACCACAGGAACAGGGGGCGGTGATGAACACTGAAGCTTTCTTT. Protein: CASSPQEQGAVMNTEAFF.

V is TRBV9 and J is TRBJ2-5, with D perhaps matching TRBD2 (5 bases). The V gene lost 3 bases and the J gene lost 2 bases, with 5 bases spanning the gap. This CDR3 is 12 amino acids long. Germline assignment: CDR1 SGDLS and CDR2 YYNGEE. CDR3 region: CASSGEQETQYF. CDR3 nucleotides: TGTGCCAGCAGCGGGGAGCAAGAGACCCAGTACTTC.

The rearrangement uses TRBV2 and TRBJ2-1; 11 positions agree with TRBD2. Looked up from germline, CDR1 is SNHLY and CDR2 is FYNNEI. V was pared by 5 bases and J by 2 bases, with 5 bases of the junction left unmatched. CDR3 length: 16 amino acids. The CDR3 region has the DNA TGTGCCAGCAGTTTTTCGACTAGCGGGACCTACAATGAGCAGTTCTTC. It codes for CASSFSTSGTYNEQFF.

The sample holds a few counts of this clone. This chain joins TRBV5-4 and TRBJ1-6, with D possibly being TRBD1 (5 bases). Germline lookup yields CDR1 SGHNT and CDR2 YYREEE (reference sequence). V gave up 0 bases and J gave up 9 bases, with 13 bases separating them. The CDR3 contains 15 residues. The CDR3 protein is CASSLDRSWGSPLHF. The CDR3, as DNA: TGTGCCAGCAGCTTGGACAGGTCCTGGGGTTCACCCCTCCACTTT.

This clone was recorded only once. This chain connects TRBV14 to TRBJ2-7; D is possibly TRBD1 (5 bases). Germline CDR1 SGHDN, CDR2 FVKESK. The CDR3 covers 12 residues. The V end was cut by 2 bases, the J end by 4 bases, with 6 bases between. The CDR3 DNA sequence: TGTGCCAGCAGCCAAACAGGTTACGAGCAGTACTTC. The encoded protein is CASSQTGYEQYF.

The V gene is TRBV4-1, the J gene TRBJ2-5; 7 bases are a match to TRBD2. Germline assignment: CDR1 MGHRA and CDR2 YSYEKL. This CDR3 has 16 amino acids. The V and J ends lost 5 bases and 3 bases, in that order; junction bases with no gene match: 12. The CDR3 reads CASSKGGGRGEETQYF. The CDR3, as DNA: TGCGCCAGCAGCAAAGGAGGCGGGAGAGGGGAAGAGACCCAGTACTTC.

The chain employs TRBV11-2 and TRBJ1-1; TRBD1 might be the D (6 bases). Germline loops: CDR1 SGHAT, CDR2 FQNNGV. This CDR3 is 14 amino acids long. V lost 0 bases and J 5 bases, leaving 10 bases between the germline ends. This chain's CDR3 is CASSLDGTWTEAFF. The CDR3 bases are TGTGCCAGCAGCTTAGATGGGACATGGACTGAAGCTTTCTTT.